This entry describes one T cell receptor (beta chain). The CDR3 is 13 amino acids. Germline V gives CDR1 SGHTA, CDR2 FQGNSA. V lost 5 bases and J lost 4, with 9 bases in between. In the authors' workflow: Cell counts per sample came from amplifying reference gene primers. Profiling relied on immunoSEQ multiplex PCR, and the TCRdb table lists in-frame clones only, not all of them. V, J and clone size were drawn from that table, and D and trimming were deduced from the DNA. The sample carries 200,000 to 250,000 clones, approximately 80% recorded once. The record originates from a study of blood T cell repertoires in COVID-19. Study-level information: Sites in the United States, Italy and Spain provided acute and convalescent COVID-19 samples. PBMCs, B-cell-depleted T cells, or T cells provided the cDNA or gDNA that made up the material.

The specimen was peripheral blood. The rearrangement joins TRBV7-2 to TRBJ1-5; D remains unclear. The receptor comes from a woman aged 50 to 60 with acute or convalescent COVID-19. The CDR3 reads CASSISVNQPQHF. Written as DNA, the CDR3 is TGTGCCAGCAGCATTTCCGTTAATCAGCCCCAGCATTTT.